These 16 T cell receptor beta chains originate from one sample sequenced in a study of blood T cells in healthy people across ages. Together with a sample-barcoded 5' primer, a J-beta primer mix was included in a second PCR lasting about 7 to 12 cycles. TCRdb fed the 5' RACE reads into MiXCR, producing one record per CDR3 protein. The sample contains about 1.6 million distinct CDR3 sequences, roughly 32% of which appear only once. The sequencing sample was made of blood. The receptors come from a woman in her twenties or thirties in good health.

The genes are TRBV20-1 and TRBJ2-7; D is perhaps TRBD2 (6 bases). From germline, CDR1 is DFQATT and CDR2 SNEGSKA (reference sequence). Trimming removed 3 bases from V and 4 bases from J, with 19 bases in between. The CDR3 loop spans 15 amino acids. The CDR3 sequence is CSASGSGLTLYEQYF. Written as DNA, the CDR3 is TGCAGTGCTAGTGGAAGCGGACTAACCCTATACGAGCAGTACTTC.

This CDR3 reads CASSQDATPGETQYF. In DNA, the CDR3 is TGTGCCAGCAGCCAAGATGCCACTCCCGGGGAGACCCAGTACTTC. The V and J genes are TRBV3-1 and TRBJ2-5, with D unclear. There are 15 residues in the CDR3. Trimming cost V 0 bases and J 5 bases, with 13 bases left between them. Germline V CDR1 and CDR2: LGHDT, YNNKEL (reference sequence).

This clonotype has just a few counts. This CDR3 is CASSVGEGGYTF. The CDR3 region has the DNA TGTGCCAGCAGCGTGGGGGAGGGCGGCTACACCTTC. The chain has TRBV7-2 and TRBJ1-2; D is perhaps TRBD1 (5 bases). Germline CDR1 SGHTA, CDR2 FQGNSA. The CDR3 has 12 amino acids. The ends were cut back, 5 bases at V and 8 bases at J, with 12 bases in the middle.

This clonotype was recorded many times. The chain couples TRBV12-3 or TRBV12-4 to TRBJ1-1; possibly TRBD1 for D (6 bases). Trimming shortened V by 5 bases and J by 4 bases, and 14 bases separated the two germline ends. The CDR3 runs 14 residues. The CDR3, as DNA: TGTGCCAGCAGTACTACAGGGATAGTCACTGAAGCTTTCTTT. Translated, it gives CASSTTGIVTEAFF.

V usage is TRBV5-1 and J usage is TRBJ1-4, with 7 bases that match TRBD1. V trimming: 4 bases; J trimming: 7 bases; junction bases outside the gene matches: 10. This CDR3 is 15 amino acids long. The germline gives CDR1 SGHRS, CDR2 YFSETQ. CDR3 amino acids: CASSASGTASEKLFF. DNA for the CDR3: TGCGCCAGCAGCGCCTCCGGGACAGCGAGTGAAAAACTGTTTTTT.

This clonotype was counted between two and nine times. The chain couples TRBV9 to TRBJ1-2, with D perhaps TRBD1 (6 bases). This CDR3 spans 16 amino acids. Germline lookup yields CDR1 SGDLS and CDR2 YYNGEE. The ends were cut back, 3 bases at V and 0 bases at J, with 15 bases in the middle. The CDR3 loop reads CASSANGQNSNYGYTF. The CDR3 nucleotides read TGTGCCAGCAGCGCGAATGGACAGAATTCTAACTATGGCTACACCTTC.

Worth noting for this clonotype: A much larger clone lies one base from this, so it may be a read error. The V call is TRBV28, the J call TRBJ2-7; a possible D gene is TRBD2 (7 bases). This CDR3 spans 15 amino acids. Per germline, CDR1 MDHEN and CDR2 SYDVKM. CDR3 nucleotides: TGTGCCAGCAGTTTAGCGGGGGCCAGCTCCTACGAGCAGTGCTTC. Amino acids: CASSLAGASSYEQCF.

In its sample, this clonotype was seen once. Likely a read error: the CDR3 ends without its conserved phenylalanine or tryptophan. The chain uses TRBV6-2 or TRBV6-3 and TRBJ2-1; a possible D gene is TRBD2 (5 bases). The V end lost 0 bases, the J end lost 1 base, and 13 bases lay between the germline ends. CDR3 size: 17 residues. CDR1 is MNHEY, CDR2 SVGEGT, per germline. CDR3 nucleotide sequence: TGTGCCAGCAGTTACTCGATCAGCGGAACTTCCTACAATGAGCAGTTCGTC. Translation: CASSYSISGTSYNEQFV.

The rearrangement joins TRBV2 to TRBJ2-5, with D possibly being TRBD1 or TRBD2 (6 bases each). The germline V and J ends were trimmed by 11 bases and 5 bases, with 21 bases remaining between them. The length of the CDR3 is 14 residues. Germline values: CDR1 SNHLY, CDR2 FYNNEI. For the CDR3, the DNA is TGTGCCGGGGGGCCTCTAGCGTCCCTGGAGACCCAGTACTTC. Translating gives CAGGPLASLETQYF.

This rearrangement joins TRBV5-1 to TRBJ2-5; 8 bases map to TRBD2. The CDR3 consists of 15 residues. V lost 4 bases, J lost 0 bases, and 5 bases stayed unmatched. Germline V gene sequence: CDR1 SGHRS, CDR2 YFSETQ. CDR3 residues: CASSPISGDQETQYF. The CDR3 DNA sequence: TGCGCCAGCAGCCCCATTAGCGGGGACCAAGAGACCCAGTACTTC.

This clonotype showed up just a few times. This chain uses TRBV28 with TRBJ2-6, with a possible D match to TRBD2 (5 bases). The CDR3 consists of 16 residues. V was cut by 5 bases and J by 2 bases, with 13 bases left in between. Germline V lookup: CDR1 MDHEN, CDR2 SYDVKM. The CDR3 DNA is TGTGCCAGCAGTCCCCCTATGAGGGCTGGGGCCAACGTCCTGACTTTC. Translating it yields CASSPPMRAGANVLTF.

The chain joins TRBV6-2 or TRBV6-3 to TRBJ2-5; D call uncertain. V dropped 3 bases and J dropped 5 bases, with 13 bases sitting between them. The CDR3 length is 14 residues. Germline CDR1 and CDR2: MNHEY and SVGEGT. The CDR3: CASSYSELQETQYF. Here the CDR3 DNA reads TGTGCCAGCAGTTATTCCGAGCTACAGGAGACCCAGTACTTC.

The CDR3 spells CASSTGGTQPQHF. The CDR3 DNA sequence: TGTGCCAGCAGTACAGGGGGCACACAGCCCCAGCATTTT. The rearrangement uses TRBV27 and TRBJ1-5, with 9 bases fitting TRBD1. The J segment lost 7 bases and the V segment lost 5 bases, leaving 3 bases of the junction unmatched. The CDR3 loop spans 13 amino acids. The germline V gene has CDR1 MNHEY and CDR2 SMNVEV (reference sequence).

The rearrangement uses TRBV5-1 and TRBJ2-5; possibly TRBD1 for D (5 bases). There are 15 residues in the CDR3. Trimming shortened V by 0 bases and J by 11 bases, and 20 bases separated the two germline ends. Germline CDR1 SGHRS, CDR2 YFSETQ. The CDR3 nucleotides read TGCGCCAGCAGCTTGGGTGGGGCCCGGCTGGATGAGCAGTACTTC. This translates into CASSLGGARLDEQYF.

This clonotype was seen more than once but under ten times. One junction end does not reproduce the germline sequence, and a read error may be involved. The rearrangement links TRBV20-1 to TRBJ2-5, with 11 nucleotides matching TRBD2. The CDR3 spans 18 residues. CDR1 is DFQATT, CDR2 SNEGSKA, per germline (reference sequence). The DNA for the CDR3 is TGCAGTGCTAGAAATAACGAAGGGACTAGCGGCGCAGGGGAGACCCTGTACTTC. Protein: CSARNNEGTSGAGETLYF.

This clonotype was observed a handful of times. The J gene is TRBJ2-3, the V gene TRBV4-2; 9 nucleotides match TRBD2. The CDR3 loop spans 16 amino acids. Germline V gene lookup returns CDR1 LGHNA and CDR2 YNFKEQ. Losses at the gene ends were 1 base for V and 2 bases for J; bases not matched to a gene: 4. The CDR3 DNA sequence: TGTGCCAGCAGCCAAGGGGGCGGGAGGGCCACAGATACGCAGTATTTT. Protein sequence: CASSQGGGRATDTQYF.